The 24 T cell receptor beta chains below come from one sample, sequenced in a study of OX40 agonist ivuxolimab in advanced cancers. TCRdb's copy holds only in-frame clones and misses some; the assay was immunoSEQ multiplex PCR. The table has 50,000 to 75,000 clones, approximately 83% seen once. This specimen consisted of CD4+ or CD8+ T cells sorted from blood, obtained in a trial of the OX40 agonist ivuxolimab. These receptors were taken from an adult with an advanced solid tumor such as melanoma, head and neck, liver or kidney cancer.

The chain links TRBV4-2 to TRBJ1-2; 8 bases match TRBD1. From germline, CDR1 is LGHNA and CDR2 YNFKEQ. J lost 1 base, V lost 0 bases, and 1 base had no gene match. There are 15 residues in the CDR3. CDR3 coding DNA: TGTGCCAGCAGCCAAGAACAGGGGGTTAACTATGGCTACACCTTC. As protein: CASSQEQGVNYGYTF.

The chain couples TRBV25-1 to TRBJ2-1, with 8 positions matching TRBD1. Germline loops: CDR1 MGHDK, CDR2 SYGVNS. With 2 bases clipped from V and 7 bases from J, the junction kept 16 bases outside the gene matches. The CDR3 runs to 18 residues. The CDR3 DNA reads TGTGCCAGCAGTGAAATCCCTAGGTGGACAGGGATAGGGAATGAGCAGTTCTTC. It encodes CASSEIPRWTGIGNEQFF.

This clone was picked up one time. The chain uses TRBV18 and TRBJ1-4; D is unresolved. The germline V gene has CDR1 KGHSH and CDR2 LQKENI. This CDR3 contains 15 residues. V was trimmed by 1 base and J by 0 bases, leaving 6 bases between them. The CDR3, as DNA: TGTGCCAGCTCACCACGGGCTGCAACTAATGAAAAACTGTTTTTT. Protein sequence: CASSPRAATNEKLFF.

This chain connects TRBV6-1 to TRBJ1-2; D gene ambiguous. The CDR3 is 16 amino acids. Trimming took 2 bases from V and 7 from J, leaving 20 bases between them. CDR1 is MNHNS, CDR2 SASEGT, per germline. CDR3 sequence reads: CASSELPTAARSGYTF. As DNA, the CDR3 is TGTGCCAGCAGTGAATTGCCCACGGCTGCGCGGAGTGGCTACACCTTC.

The CDR3 loop reads CASSYQTGGYTEAFF. CDR3 nucleotides: TGTGCCAGCAGCTACCAGACAGGGGGCTACACTGAAGCTTTCTTT. The rearrangement uses TRBV11-2 and TRBJ1-1; 10 nucleotides match TRBD1. The CDR3 has 15 amino acids. V lost 4 bases, J lost 3 bases, and 5 bases stayed unmatched. The V gene's germline CDR1 is SGHAT and CDR2 FQNNGV.

This chain links TRBV6-1 with TRBJ1-2, with 11 bases lining up with TRBD1. With 11 bases clipped from V and 7 bases from J, the junction kept 9 bases outside the gene matches. This CDR3 has 13 residues. The germline V gene has CDR1 MNHNS and CDR2 SASEGT. The CDR3 is CAVFRDRGIGYTF. The CDR3 region has the DNA TGTGCCGTATTCCGGGACAGGGGGATTGGCTACACCTTC.

The gene calls are TRBV28 and TRBJ1-5; perhaps TRBD1 as D (6 bases). Germline-derived CDR1 and CDR2 are MDHEN and SYDVKM. CDR3 length: 15 amino acids. V was shortened by 2 bases and J by 2 bases, with 10 bases between the two germline ends. The CDR3 DNA reads as TGTGCCAGCAGTTTACAACAGGGAGGCAATCAGCCCCAGCATTTT. It translates to CASSLQQGGNQPQHF.

The gene calls are TRBV7-2 and TRBJ1-2; no definite D call. In germline, CDR1 is SGHTA, CDR2 FQGNSA. The length of the CDR3 is 12 residues. V lost 3 bases, J lost 6 bases, and 8 bases lay in between. CDR3 in amino acids: CASSFARDGYTF. CDR3 nucleotides: TGTGCCAGCAGCTTTGCCCGGGATGGCTACACCTTC.

V is TRBV10-1 and J is TRBJ2-3; perhaps TRBD1 as D (5 bases). Germline loops: CDR1 WNHNN, CDR2 SYGVQD (reference sequence). The CDR3 sequence is 15 residues long. Trimming shortened V by 3 bases and J by 2 bases, and 12 bases separated the two germline ends. The CDR3, as DNA: TGCGCCAGCAGTGAAGTGAAGGGGATCACAGATACGCAGTATTTT. Encoded protein: CASSEVKGITDTQYF.

The V and J genes are TRBV10-3 and TRBJ2-1; D possibly matches TRBD1 or TRBD2 (5 bases each). V was shortened by 8 bases and J by 6 bases, with 14 bases between the two germline ends. This CDR3 has 13 residues. Germline CDR1 ENHRY, CDR2 SYGVKD. This chain's CDR3 is CAIRGTRSNEQFF. Here the CDR3 DNA reads TGTGCCATCCGAGGGACCCGATCCAATGAGCAGTTCTTC.

The J gene is TRBJ1-6, the V gene TRBV9, with a possible D match to TRBD1 (6 bases). The CDR3 length is 14 residues. The germline V gene has CDR1 SGDLS and CDR2 YYNGEE. Trimming took off 0 bases at V and 7 bases at J, with 8 bases between the two ends. DNA of the CDR3: TGTGCCAGCAGCGTAGGGGGGCGCAATTCACCCCTCCACTTT. It is translated as CASSVGGRNSPLHF.

The V and J genes are TRBV25-1 and TRBJ1-3; D is uncertain. The CDR3 totals 13 residues. Germline CDR1 MGHDK, CDR2 SYGVNS. Trimming took 8 bases from V and 0 from J, leaving 8 bases between them. Here the CDR3 reads CASVSASGNTIYF. CDR3 DNA: TGTGCCAGCGTGAGCGCCTCTGGAAACACCATATATTTT. The complete variable domain, with remaining parts taken from reference TRBV25-1 and TRBJ1-3, reads EADIYQTPRYLVIGTGKKITLECSQTMGHDKMYWYQQDPGMELHLIHYSYGVNSTEKGDLSSESTVSRIRTEHFPLTLESARPSHTSQYLCASVSASGNTIYFGEGSWLTVV.

The chain has TRBV15 and TRBJ2-3; no clear D gene. Germline V gene sequence: CDR1 LNHNV, CDR2 YYDKDF (reference sequence). The V end lost 1 base, the J end lost 15 bases, and 17 bases lay between the germline ends. This CDR3 is 13 amino acids long. The CDR3 is CATSRGEAGLVYF. In nucleotides, the CDR3 is TGTGCCACCAGCAGAGGGGAAGCCGGCTTAGTTTATTTT.

This clone showed up just a few times. The chain carries TRBV4-1 and TRBJ2-5; TRBD1 matches at 8 bases. The V gene's germline CDR1 is MGHRA and CDR2 YSYEKL. J was trimmed by 4 bases and V by 2 bases; bases with no gene match: 12. The CDR3 is made up of 17 amino acids. The CDR3: CASSQRQGTGLSETQYF. Written as DNA, the CDR3 is TGCGCCAGCAGCCAAAGACAGGGGACCGGCCTTTCAGAGACCCAGTACTTC.

About this clone itself: Other DNA sequences in this specimen translate into the identical CDR3. This chain joins TRBV14 and TRBJ1-1, with no clear D. Deletions cut 4 bases from V and 0 bases from J, with 9 bases between. There are 14 residues in the CDR3. CDR1 and CDR2 from the germline V gene are SGHDN and FVKESK. The chain's CDR3 is CASSPPGMNTEAFF. CDR3 in DNA: TGTGCCAGCAGCCCTCCGGGAATGAACACTGAAGCTTTCTTT.

The chain links TRBV28 to TRBJ1-4; possibly TRBD1 for D (5 bases). CDR3 size: 18 residues. V was pared by 8 bases and J by 0 bases, with 22 bases between. CDR1 and CDR2 from the germline V gene are MDHEN and SYDVKM. As DNA, the CDR3 is TGTGCCAGCTGGGGGACCGGGACGGATGTCCCAACTAATGAAAAACTGTTTTTT. Protein sequence: CASWGTGTDVPTNEKLFF.

This sequence joins TRBV18 and TRBJ2-7; D might be TRBD1 (7 bases). This CDR3 is 14 amino acids long. The germline V gene has CDR1 KGHSH and CDR2 LQKENI. With 10 bases removed from V and 0 bases from J, the gap between germline ends came to 16 bases. The CDR3 region has the DNA TGTGCCACCAGGGGGGACATTAGCTCCTACGAGCAGTACTTC. Amino acid sequence: CATRGDISSYEQYF.

The chain links TRBV4-3 to TRBJ2-2; D is uncertain. Trimming left V 0 bases short and J 4 bases short, with 15 bases between. Germline-derived CDR1 and CDR2 are LGHNA and YSLEER. The CDR3 loop spans 17 amino acids. The CDR3 is CASSQEVPPWGTGELFF. In DNA, the CDR3 is TGCGCCAGCAGCCAAGAGGTCCCCCCGTGGGGCACCGGGGAGCTGTTTTTT.

The CDR3 DNA follows: TGTGCCAGCAGCTTAGGACAGGGGCTAGAGTACTTC. It encodes CASSLGQGLEYF. The V call is TRBV7-9, the J call TRBJ2-7; TRBD1 aligns across 8 bases. Germline lookup yields CDR1 SEHNR and CDR2 FQNEAQ (reference sequence). V was pared by 1 base and J by 11 bases, with 4 bases of the junction left unmatched. The CDR3 is 12 amino acids.

The chain employs TRBV7-2 and TRBJ1-1; D is unclear. Trimming removed 2 bases at V and 4 bases at J, with 8 bases between. CDR3 size: 13 residues. Germline-derived CDR1 and CDR2 are SGHTA and FQGNSA. CDR3 sequence (DNA): TGTGCCAGCAGCTTAAGACAAGCCACTGAAGCTTTCTTT. Translating it yields CASSLRQATEAFF.

The chain combines TRBV5-1 with TRBJ2-1, with TRBD2 identical over 14 bases. The germline V gene encodes CDR1 SGHRS and CDR2 YFSETQ. CDR3 length: 16 residues. J was trimmed by 7 bases and V by 2 bases; bases with no gene match: 5. The CDR3 nucleotides are TGCGCCAGCAGCTTCTCGGGGACTAGCGGGAGTAATGAGCAGTTCTTC. This sequence encodes CASSFSGTSGSNEQFF.

The rearrangement joins TRBV6-1 to TRBJ2-7; 7 bases fit TRBD2. Germline values: CDR1 MNHNS, CDR2 SASEGT. J gave up 2 bases and V 4 bases, and 8 bases lay outside the gene matches. The CDR3 length is 15 residues. The CDR3 here is CASSVSSGPAYEQYF. Here the CDR3 DNA reads TGTGCCAGCAGTGTTAGTAGCGGGCCCGCCTACGAGCAGTACTTC.

The CDR3 DNA follows: TGTGCCAGCAGCGCCAGGGTTGATCAGCCCCAGCATTTT. Its protein is CASSARVDQPQHF. The V gene is TRBV7-2, the J gene TRBJ1-5, with D perhaps matching TRBD1 (5 bases). Trimming cost V 5 bases and J 5 bases, with 10 bases left between them. The length of the CDR3 is 13 residues. Germline values: CDR1 SGHTA, CDR2 FQGNSA. Full variable domain (rest looked up from reference TRBV7-2 and TRBJ1-5): GAGVSQSPSNKVTEKGKDVELRCDPISGHTALYWYRQSLGQGLEFLIYFQGNSAPDKSGLPSDRFSAERTGGSVSTLTIQRTQQEDSAVYLCASSARVDQPQHFGDGTRLSIL.

This chain joins TRBV27 and TRBJ2-1; D is undetermined. The CDR3 runs 12 residues. Germline CDR1 is MNHEY and CDR2 is SMNVEV (reference sequence). V lost 5 bases to trimming and J lost 8 bases, with 10 bases between them. The CDR3 DNA reads TGTGCCAGCAGTCTACACGGGTATGAGCAGTTCTTC. This codes for CASSLHGYEQFF.